This T cell receptor (beta chain) was recorded in a study of human CD4 T cells and Enterobacteriaceae. Study results and caveats: Broadly cross-reactive clonotypes: about 55% of the 19 ranked in the top 5%.

This CDR3 has 15 residues. Trimming left V 0 bases short and J 6 bases short, with 14 bases between. Germline CDR1 and CDR2: SQVTM and ANQGSEA. Memory CD4+ T cells were sorted as all CD4+ cells except CD45RA+CCR7+CD95- naive cells, over 95% pure. Healthy donors' blood was sourced from blood donation centers in Switzerland. Ex vivo total memory CD4+ samples were deeply sequenced, detecting one cell in 200,000. The repertoire was sequenced with immunoSEQ multiplex PCR; TCRdb's copy has only in-frame clones and lacks some. The table has 27,000 or so clones, just under 85% seen once. Comment on this clone: The antigen is undetermined.

The sample was memory CD4+ T cells from blood. This chain links TRBV29-1 with TRBJ2-2, with D maybe TRBD1 (5 bases). The clonotype comes from a human donor in good health. The CDR3 DNA reads as TGCAGCGTTGAAGATCAAGTCAGGGCCCCCGGGGAGCTGTTTTTT. Protein: CSVEDQVRAPGELFF.